This T cell receptor beta chain was documented in a study of metastatic and nonmetastatic thyroid tumors (dated by TCRdb to 2020 to 2021). General notes on the study: For patients with malignant and with benign thyroid disease, the researchers compared repertoires between peripheral blood samples and tumor or nodule tissue samples.

The paper's findings and limits, for the study overall: In both blood and tumor samples, TCR beta diversity was reported to be significantly higher in malignant tumors than in benign nodules.

With respect to this clone: Its antigen specificity is not known. Base qualities are missing; no much larger clone stands one base away.

CDR1 and CDR2 (MNHNS, SASEGT) derive from the germline V gene. Including the terminal cysteine and phenylalanine, the CDR3 comprises 15 residues. The retained sequence is limited to the CDR3, 45 bases, with the frame set at the first base. Deletion took 5 bases off V and 5 bases off J, with a span of 19 bases between the germline ends. The protocol used for the library was PCR. The run used an Illumina HiSeq 4000. High-throughput sequencing was used to profile the CDR3 region of the TCR beta-chain in every patient. As for how the authors treated the data: CDR3 differences across clinicopathological groups were used to build a classifier for discriminating distant-metastatic papillary thyroid cancer patients. Repertoire diversity was assessed with the Shannon index, and tumor-blood repertoire similarity with the Morisita-Horn index. TCRdb handled the public reads itself, with Q25 trimming in fastp and clone calling in MiXCR, and kept productive beta chains. The V and J calls shown here were made by TCRdb, not taken from the authors' results. The sample table holds roughly 24,000 clones, of which about 21% were seen once. Approximately 12% of the sample is taken by the ten largest.

Before undergoing thyroid surgery, none of the patients had been given any kind of treatment. Using T-cell receptor beta sequencing, the researchers looked back retrospectively at clinical samples from patients, gathered between about 2012 and 2018. In this chain, TRBV6-1 is recombined with TRBJ2-7; the D gene is perhaps TRBD1, on 6 matching bases. Sequences were obtained from blood. This TCR derives from a male donor with papillary thyroid cancer or a benign thyroid nodule (not recorded which). Some clones in this sample may be carry-over from other donors' samples. The nucleotides read TGTGCCAGCAGTCCCTTCAGGACAGTCGTCCACGAGCAGTACTTC. Translated, this is CASSPFRTVVHEQYF.